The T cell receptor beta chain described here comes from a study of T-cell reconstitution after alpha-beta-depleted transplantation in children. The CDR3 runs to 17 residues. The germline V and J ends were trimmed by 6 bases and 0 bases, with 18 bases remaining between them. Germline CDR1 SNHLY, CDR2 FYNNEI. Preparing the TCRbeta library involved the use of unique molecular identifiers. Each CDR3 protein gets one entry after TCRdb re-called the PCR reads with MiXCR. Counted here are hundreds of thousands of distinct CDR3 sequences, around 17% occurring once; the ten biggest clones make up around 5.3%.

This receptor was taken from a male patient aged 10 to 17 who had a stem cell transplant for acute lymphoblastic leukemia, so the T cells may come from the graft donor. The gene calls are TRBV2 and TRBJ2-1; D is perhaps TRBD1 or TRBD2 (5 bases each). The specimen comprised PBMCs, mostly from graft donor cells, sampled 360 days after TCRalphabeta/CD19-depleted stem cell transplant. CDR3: CASRVRSGPSSYNEQFF. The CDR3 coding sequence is TGTGCCAGCAGGGTACGCTCGGGACCTAGCTCCTACAATGAGCAGTTCTTC.